This TCR beta chain was sequenced for a study of CD8 T cells in ankylosing spondylitis. The study's findings and limits: Blood from ankylosing spondylitis patients appeared to carry a characteristic roughly 8-variant TCR beta motif. There was reportedly significant enrichment of clones that were disease-linked in matched ankylosing spondylitis synovial fluid. Prior literature has documented some motif variants in synovial fluid and blood from reactive arthritis.

TCRdb passed the 5' RACE reads through MiXCR, listing each CDR3 protein once. The table includes about 390,000 distinct CDR3 sequences, about 22% detected once. This clonotype was observed a handful of times. Its specificity is not known. The CDR3 consists of 12 residues. Germline V gives CDR1 DFQATT, CDR2 SNEGSKA (reference sequence). V dropped 7 bases and J dropped 2; count of bases not matched to a gene: 2. This TCR came from a male donor with ankylosing spondylitis. The genes are TRBV20-1 and TRBJ2-1; 7 nucleotides align to TRBD2. Material for sequencing was blood, either unsorted or a sorted T cell fraction (not recorded which). CDR3 region: CSGEGTYNEQFF. The CDR3 nucleotides read TGCAGTGGGGAGGGAACCTACAATGAGCAGTTCTTC.